Presented here are 15 T cell receptor beta chains from one specimen sequenced in a study of immune heterogeneity within non-small cell lung tumors. Amplifying TCR beta CDR3 involved multiplex PCR carried out with 32 V and 13 J primers. A single record per CDR3 protein comes from TCRdb applying MiXCR to the multiplex PCR reads. The table shows about 3,300 distinct CDR3 sequences, with around 25% occurring only once. The template consisted of bulk tumor genomic DNA, with about 600 ng used per sample. Taken during surgery, several biopsies per primary tumor were spaced as far apart as possible within the tumor mass. Newly diagnosed with untreated non-small cell lung cancer, the patients underwent curative surgery. The sample consisted of lung tumor tissue. The origin of the receptors is a man between 60 and 75 years old with non-small cell lung cancer.

This clonotype was found a few times. This rearrangement joins TRBV3-1 to TRBJ2-7, with no clear D. Germline CDR1 is LGHDT and CDR2 is YNNKEL (reference sequence). This CDR3 has 19 residues. V lost 2 bases to trimming and J lost 3 bases, with 26 bases between them. CDR3 coding DNA: TGTGCCAGCAGCCAAATTCGAGCCCCTGGACGCCCCAACAACTACGAGCAGTACTTC. Translating gives CASSQIRAPGRPNNYEQYF.

In its sample, this clonotype is medium-sized (0.01 to 0.1%). This rearrangement joins TRBV20-1 to TRBJ2-1; D might be TRBD2 (6 bases). V shed 0 bases and J shed 2 bases, with 20 bases lying between them. The CDR3 length is 18 residues. CDR1 and CDR2 from the germline V gene are DFQATT and SNEGSKA (reference sequence). The CDR3 DNA reads as TGCAGTGCTAGAGATCCAAGTTCTGCGCTAGCGACCTACAATGAGCAGTTCTTC. Encoded protein: CSARDPSSALATYNEQFF.

This sequence joins TRBV5-1 and TRBJ1-4; TRBD1 might be the D (6 bases). Trimming stripped 0 bases from V and 5 bases from J, with 11 bases between. Germline lookup yields CDR1 SGHRS and CDR2 YFSETQ. CDR3 length equals 15 residues. CDR3 in DNA: TGCGCCAGCAGCTTGGATGGGGGCGAAAATGAAAAACTGTTTTTT. It encodes CASSLDGGENEKLFF.

In this sample, this clonotype turned up a few times. This chain connects TRBV5-1 to TRBJ2-2; D may be TRBD1 (5 bases). V was pared by 4 bases and J by 7 bases, with 14 bases between. The CDR3 covers 14 residues. Germline V CDR1 and CDR2: SGHRS, YFSETQ. The CDR3 nucleotides read TGCGCCAGCAGCGCAAATCAGGGTAGCGGGGAGCTGTTTTTT. Its translation: CASSANQGSGELFF.

This clonotype was observed a few times. At one boundary the junction diverges from the germline segment, which might be a read error. The J gene is TRBJ1-3, the V gene TRBV30; D gene uncertain. Germline lookup yields CDR1 GTSNPN and CDR2 SVGIG (reference sequence). The length of the CDR3 is 16 residues. The CDR3 nucleotides read TGTGCCTCCATGACGAGCGGGGAGCCCTCTGGAAGCACCATATATTTT. This encodes CASMTSGEPSGSTIYF.

For this clonotype: A clone one base away is much larger, so this may be a read error. The chain recombines TRBV7-2 with TRBJ2-3; no reliable D call. Germline V lookup: CDR1 SGHTA, CDR2 FQGNSA. The CDR3 covers 14 residues. The CDR3 DNA is TGTGCCAGCAGCTTAGATGGTCGCACAAATACGCAGTATTTT. It translates to CASSLDGRTNTQYF.

The chain has TRBV5-1 and TRBJ2-1; 8 bases agree with TRBD1. The V and J ends lost 2 bases and 8 bases, in that order; junction bases with no gene match: 9. Per the germline V gene, CDR1 is SGHRS and CDR2 is YFSETQ. The CDR3 length is 15 residues. CDR3: CASSFQGAGVDEQFF. The CDR3 coding sequence is TGCGCCAGCAGCTTTCAGGGGGCGGGTGTGGATGAGCAGTTCTTC.

This clonotype was picked up a small number of times. The rearrangement uses TRBV20-1 and TRBJ2-7; D is unclear. Germline lookup yields CDR1 DFQATT and CDR2 SNEGSKA (reference sequence). The CDR3 runs to 13 residues. Trimming took 3 bases from V and 2 from J, leaving 11 bases between them. This CDR3 is CSASLDLTYEQYF. CDR3 nucleotides: TGCAGTGCTAGCTTAGACTTGACCTACGAGCAGTACTTC.

In its sample, this clonotype is large (0.1 to 1%). The rearrangement joins TRBV5-1 to TRBJ1-4; no firm D call. The CDR3 totals 13 residues. Trimming cost V 5 bases and J 5 bases, with 10 bases left between them. The germline CDR1 and CDR2 sequences are SGHRS and YFSETQ. The CDR3: CASRADGNEKLFF. The CDR3 DNA sequence: TGCGCCAGCAGGGCTGACGGAAATGAAAAACTGTTTTTT.

With regard to this clonotype: A much larger clone lies a single base off, so this may be a read error. The rearrangement uses TRBV5-1 and TRBJ2-7; 13 nucleotides agree with TRBD2. The CDR3 runs 18 residues. Germline V gives CDR1 SGHRS, CDR2 YFSETQ. The DNA for the CDR3 is TGCGCCAGGAGCTTTAGCACTAGCGGGAGGGCCGCCGGTTACGAGCAGTACTTC. It specifies CARSFSTSGRAAGYEQYF.

This chain links TRBV9 with TRBJ2-1; a weak D match, TRBD2 (5 bases). The CDR3 contains 15 residues. CDR1 is SGDLS and CDR2 is YYNGEE in the germline V gene. V lost 0 bases and J lost 8, with 15 bases in between. This CDR3 reads CASSVDEGVVDEQFF. The CDR3 nucleotides read TGTGCCAGCAGCGTAGATGAGGGAGTGGTCGATGAGCAGTTCTTC. Looking up the rest from reference TRBV9 and TRBJ2-1 gives the full variable domain: DSGVTQTPKHLITATGQRVTLRCSPRSGDLSVYWYQQSLDQGLQFLIQYYNGEERAKGNILERFSAQQFPDLHSELNLSSLELGDSALYFCASSVDEGVVDEQFFGPGTRLTVL.

This clonotype is medium-sized. The rearrangement joins TRBV12-5 to TRBJ2-1, with TRBD1 as a possible D gene (6 bases). CDR1 and CDR2 (germline): LGHNT, FRNRAP. CDR3 size: 17 residues. Trimming took off 7 bases at V and 4 bases at J, with 23 bases between the two ends. The DNA of the CDR3 is TGTGCTAGTGCAACCAGCAGGGGCCAGGGAAAATACAATGAGCAGTTCTTC. Translated, it gives CASATSRGQGKYNEQFF.

The chain carries TRBV27 and TRBJ2-1; D not certain. The CDR3 consists of 15 residues. Between the trimmed V and J ends, which lost 3 bases and 4 bases, there was a span of 13 bases. Germline assignment: CDR1 MNHEY and CDR2 SMNVEV (reference sequence). The CDR3 region is CASSFEQRGYNEQFF. CDR3 nucleotide sequence: TGTGCCAGCAGTTTTGAACAGAGAGGATACAATGAGCAGTTCTTC.

This clonotype is termed medium-sized (0.01 to 0.1%). This chain joins TRBV7-9 and TRBJ1-5; a weak D match, TRBD1 (5 bases). The CDR3 is made up of 14 amino acids. Trimming cost V 5 bases and J 3 bases, with 11 bases left between them. CDR1 is SEHNR and CDR2 is FQNEAQ in the germline V gene (reference sequence). The CDR3 bases are TGTGCCAGCAGCCCCGGGACCGTCAATCAGCCCCAGCATTTT. Protein product: CASSPGTVNQPQHF. The variable domain in full, completed from reference TRBV7-9 and TRBJ1-5, reads DTGVSQNPRHKITKRGQNVTFRCDPISEHNRLYWYRQTLGQGPEFLTYFQNEAQLEKSRLLSDRFSAERPKGSFSTLEIQRTEQGDSAMYLCASSPGTVNQPQHFGDGTRLSIL.

The chain is built from TRBV2 and TRBJ1-4; the match to TRBD1 covers 9 bases. CDR1 is SNHLY and CDR2 is FYNNEI in the germline V gene. This CDR3 spans 12 amino acids. The J segment lost 15 bases and the V segment lost 2 bases, leaving 4 bases of the junction unmatched. CDR3 in amino acids: CASSEWTGEVFF. The CDR3 coding sequence is TGTGCCAGCAGTGAATGGACAGGGGAGGTGTTTTTT.